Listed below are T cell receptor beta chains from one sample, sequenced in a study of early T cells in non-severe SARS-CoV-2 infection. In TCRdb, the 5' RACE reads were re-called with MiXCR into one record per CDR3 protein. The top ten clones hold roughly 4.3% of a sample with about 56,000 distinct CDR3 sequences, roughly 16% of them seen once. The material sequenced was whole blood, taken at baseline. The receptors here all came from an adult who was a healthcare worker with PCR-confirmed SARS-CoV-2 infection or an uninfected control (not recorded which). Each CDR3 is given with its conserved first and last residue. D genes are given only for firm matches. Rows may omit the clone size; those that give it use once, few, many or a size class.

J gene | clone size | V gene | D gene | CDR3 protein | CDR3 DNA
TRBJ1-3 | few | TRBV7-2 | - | CASSLEGTNGNTIYF | TGTGCCAGCAGCTTAGAAGGGACAAACGGAAACACCATATATTTT
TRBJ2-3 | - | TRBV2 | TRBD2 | CASSPGLATGDTQYF | TGTGCCAGCAGTCCGGGACTAGCAACCGGAGATACGCAGTATTTT
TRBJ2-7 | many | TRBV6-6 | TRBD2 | CASSDMGTSGTYEQYF | TGTGCCAGCAGTGATATGGGGACTAGCGGGACCTACGAGCAGTACTTC
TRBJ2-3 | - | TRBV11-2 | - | CASSFLSGRGRDTQYF | TGTGCCAGCAGCTTCCTGAGCGGCAGGGGTAGAGATACGCAGTATTTT
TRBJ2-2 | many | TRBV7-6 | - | CASSLALNTGELFF | TGTGCCAGCAGCTTAGCACTGAACACCGGGGAGCTGTTTTTT
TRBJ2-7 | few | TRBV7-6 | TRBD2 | CASSGGLAGSARGEQYF | TGTGCCAGCAGCGGCGGACTAGCGGGGTCTGCCCGGGGGGAGCAGTACTTC
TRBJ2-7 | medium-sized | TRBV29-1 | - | CSVYDDWKYEQYF | TGCAGCGTTTATGACGACTGGAAATACGAGCAGTACTTC
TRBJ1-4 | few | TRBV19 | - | CASSTPTGTEKLFF | TGTGCCAGTAGTACCCCCACGGGTACCGAAAAACTGTTTTTT
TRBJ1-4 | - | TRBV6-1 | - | CASSEVRATNEKLFF | TGTGCCAGCAGTGAAGTGAGAGCAACTAATGAAAAACTGTTTTTT
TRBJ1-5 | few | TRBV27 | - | CASSSMDNQPQHF | TGTGCCAGCAGTTCCATGGACAATCAGCCCCAGCATTTT
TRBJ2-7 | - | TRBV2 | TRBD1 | CASSAMTGGYEQYF | TGTGCCAGCAGTGCCATGACAGGGGGCTACGAGCAGTACTTC
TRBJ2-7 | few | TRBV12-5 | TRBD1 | CASAPRDRAHEQYF | TGTGCTAGTGCCCCTCGGGACAGGGCCCACGAGCAGTACTTC
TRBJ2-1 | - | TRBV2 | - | CASSPRYLEQFF | TGTGCCAGCAGCCCGCGCTATCTTGAGCAGTTCTTC
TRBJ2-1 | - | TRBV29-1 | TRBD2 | CSLRTSGSHEQFF | TGCAGCCTCCGGACTAGCGGGAGCCATGAGCAGTTCTTC
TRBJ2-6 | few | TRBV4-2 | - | CASSQDGSAGANVLTF | TGTGCCAGCAGCCAAGATGGGTCCGCTGGGGCCAACGTCCTGACTTTC
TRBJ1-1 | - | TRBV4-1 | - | CASSPGQLEMNTEAFF | TGCGCCAGCAGCCCCGGACAGTTAGAAATGAACACTGAAGCTTTCTTT
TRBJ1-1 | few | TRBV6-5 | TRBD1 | CASSYARGTEAFF | TGTGCCAGCAGTTACGCCAGGGGGACTGAAGCTTTCTTT
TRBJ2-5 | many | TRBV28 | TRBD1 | CASSQPDNTGAQYF | TGTGCCAGCAGTCAACCCGACAACACAGGGGCCCAGTACTTC
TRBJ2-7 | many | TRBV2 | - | CASRRNAYEQYF | TGTGCCAGCAGAAGGAATGCCTACGAGCAGTACTTC
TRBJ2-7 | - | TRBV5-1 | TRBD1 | CASSLRDRSDEQYF | TGCGCCAGCAGCCTCCGGGACAGGTCCGACGAGCAGTACTTC
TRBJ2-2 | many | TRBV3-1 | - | CASSQSNRETGELFF | TGTGCCAGCAGCCAGTCCAACAGGGAGACCGGGGAGCTGTTTTTT
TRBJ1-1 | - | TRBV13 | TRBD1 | CASSNPGQGSAEAFF | TGTGCCAGCAGCAACCCGGGACAGGGAAGTGCTGAAGCTTTCTTT
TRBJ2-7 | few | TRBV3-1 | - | CASSQAWWYEQYF | TGTGCCAGCAGCCAAGCGTGGTGGTACGAGCAGTACTTC
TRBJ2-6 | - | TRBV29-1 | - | CSVRPSGANVLTF | TGCAGCGTGAGACCCTCTGGGGCCAACGTCCTGACTTTC
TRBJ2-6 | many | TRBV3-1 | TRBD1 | CASSSHGQARSGANVLTF | TGTGCCAGCAGCTCCCACGGACAGGCACGCTCTGGGGCCAACGTCCTGACTTTC
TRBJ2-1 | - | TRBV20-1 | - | CSAPVRLSAYNEQFF | TGCAGTGCCCCCGTTCGTCTATCCGCCTACAATGAGCAGTTCTTC
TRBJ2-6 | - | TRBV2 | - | CASSERQEGANVLTF | TGTGCCAGCAGTGAAAGGCAGGAGGGGGCCAACGTCCTGACTTTC
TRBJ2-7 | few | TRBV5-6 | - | CASSLADVYEQYF | TGTGCCAGCAGCTTGGCCGATGTCTACGAGCAGTACTTC
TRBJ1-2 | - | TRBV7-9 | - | CASSLSTVAGYTF | TGTGCCAGCAGCTTATCCACCGTGGCTGGCTACACCTTC